Listed below are T cell receptor beta chains from one sample, sequenced in a study of blood T cell repertoires in COVID-19. The protocol was immunoSEQ multiplex PCR, while the TCRdb copy is restricted to in-frame clones and leaves out a portion. Of 150,000 to 200,000 clones detected, about 88% appear once; the ten largest clones hold 0.99%. Sequenced: peripheral blood. All receptors come from a young man with acute or convalescent COVID-19. Both conserved end residues are part of each CDR3. Fields, in order: V gene, D gene, clone size, J gene, CDR3 protein, CDR3 DNA. The D gene is left open where the match is weak. Part of the rows lack a size; the others show once, few, many or a class for expanded clones.

TRBV28,TRBD1,.,TRBJ1-1,CASTDRGKGLNTEAFF,TGTGCCAGCACCGACAGGGGCAAGGGTTTGAACACTGAAGCTTTCTTT
TRBV7-8,TRBD1,.,TRBJ1-5,CASSPDRGNQPQHF,TGTGCCAGCAGCCCAGACAGGGGTAATCAGCCCCAGCATTTT
TRBV25-1,TRBD1,once,TRBJ1-2,CASSNRPPGQGVGGYTF,TGTGCCAGCAGTAACCGACCTCCGGGACAGGGGGTTGGTGGCTACACCTTC
TRBV7-2,.,.,TRBJ1-2,CASSYGQFYGYTF,TGTGCCAGCAGCTATGGACAGTTCTATGGCTACACCTTC
TRBV19,TRBD2,few,TRBJ2-2,CASSIWTRVPVELFF,TGTGCCAGTAGTATTTGGACTAGAGTCCCCGTGGAGCTGTTTTTT
TRBV7-3,TRBD1,few,TRBJ2-2,CASSLQGSGELFF,TGTGCCAGCAGCCTACAGGGGTCCGGGGAGCTGTTTTTT
TRBV29-1,TRBD1,once,TRBJ1-1,CSVDRVQGKVEAFF,TGCAGCGTTGATAGAGTACAGGGGAAGGTTGAAGCTTTCTTT
TRBV28,.,.,TRBJ1-6,CASSSLWGGRDDSPLHF,TGTGCCAGCAGTTCCTTGTGGGGGGGTAGGGATGATTCACCCCTCCACTTT
TRBV10-1,TRBD1,.,TRBJ1-5,CASSPGTGENQPQHF,TGCGCCAGCAGTCCCGGGACAGGAGAAAATCAGCCCCAGCATTTT
TRBV7-3,.,.,TRBJ1-1,CASSLRTGGDTEAFF,TGTGCCAGCAGCTTACGAACAGGTGGGGACACTGAAGCTTTCTTT
TRBV9,.,.,TRBJ2-1,CASSVGAGSYNEQFF,TGTGCCAGCAGCGTAGGGGCAGGCTCCTACAATGAGCAGTTCTTC
TRBV10-3,TRBD2,once,TRBJ2-1,CAISEGLAGDNEQFF,TGTGCCATCAGTGAAGGTCTAGCGGGGGACAATGAGCAGTTCTTC
TRBV11-2,TRBD2,.,TRBJ2-1,CASARTGTSGGADINEQFF,TGTGCCAGCGCTCGGACCGGGACTAGCGGGGGGGCAGATATAAATGAGCAGTTCTTC
TRBV18,.,once,TRBJ1-3,CASSPNSGENTIYF,TGTGCCAGCTCACCCAATTCAGGGGAAAACACCATATATTTT
TRBV2,.,.,TRBJ2-2,CASSEDSHPTGELFF,TGTGCCAGCAGTGAAGACAGCCACCCGACCGGGGAGCTGTTTTTT
TRBV7-9,.,.,TRBJ1-5,CASSFGGSSNQPQHF,TGTGCCAGCAGCTTCGGAGGGTCCAGCAATCAGCCCCAGCATTTT
TRBV6-5,TRBD1,few,TRBJ2-1,CASNRDRDSYNEQFF,TGTGCCAGCAACCGGGACAGGGACTCCTACAATGAGCAGTTCTTC
TRBV3-1/TRBV3-2,.,.,TRBJ1-6,CASRRQATNSPLHF,TGTGCCAGCAGGCGACAGGCCACCAATTCACCCCTCCACTTT
TRBV2,TRBD1,.,TRBJ1-4,CASRVTGANEKLFF,TGTGCCAGCAGGGTAACAGGGGCTAATGAAAAACTGTTTTTT
TRBV28,TRBD1,.,TRBJ1-2,CASNDRGYGYTF,TGTGCCAGCAACGACAGGGGCTATGGCTACACCTTC
TRBV7-9,TRBD1,.,TRBJ2-2,CASSRQGGRTGELFF,TGTGCCAGCAGCCGACAGGGGGGTCGGACCGGGGAGCTGTTTTTT
TRBV5-1,TRBD1,.,TRBJ1-6,CASSLEVTGASPLHF,TGCGCCAGCAGCTTGGAGGTGACAGGGGCTTCACCCCTCCACTTT
TRBV30,.,.,TRBJ1-1,CAWSIQNTEAFF,TGTGCCTGGAGTATACAGAACACTGAAGCTTTCTTT
TRBV5-8,.,once,TRBJ2-2,CASITGNTGELFF,TGTGCCAGCATCACGGGGAACACCGGGGAGCTGTTTTTT
TRBV30,.,.,TRBJ1-1,CAWSVLGGVKSTEAFF,TGTGCCTGGAGTGTACTGGGGGGGGTTAAGAGCACTGAAGCTTTCTTT
TRBV27,.,.,TRBJ1-6,CASRRPGHNNSPLHF,TGTGCCAGCAGGCGCCCGGGACACAATAATTCACCCCTCCACTTT
TRBV4-1,TRBD2,.,TRBJ2-1,CASSPYERGDNEQFF,TGCGCCAGCAGTCCGTACGAGCGGGGCGACAATGAGCAGTTCTTC
TRBV5-1,.,.,TRBJ2-1,CASSLFQNEQFF,TGCGCCAGCAGCTTGTTCCAAAATGAGCAGTTCTTC
TRBV7-2,TRBD2,.,TRBJ2-2,CASRSGGLAGGAGELFF,TGTGCCAGCAGATCCGGAGGGCTAGCGGGGGGAGCCGGGGAGCTGTTTTTT
TRBV2,TRBD1,.,TRBJ1-6,CASSVDREFGSYNSPLHF,TGTGCCAGCAGTGTTGACAGGGAATTCGGCTCCTATAATTCACCCCTCCACTTT
TRBV12-1,.,.,TRBJ1-3,CARTASSGNTIYF,TGTGCCAGAACAGCCAGCTCTGGAAACACCATATATTTT
TRBV5-1,TRBD1,.,TRBJ2-1,CASSLGWTGANEQFF,TGCGCCAGCAGCTTGGGGTGGACAGGGGCCAATGAGCAGTTCTTC
TRBV2,.,.,TRBJ2-3,CASSERQADTQYF,TGTGCCAGCAGTGAACGCCAGGCGGATACGCAGTATTTT
TRBV7-9,TRBD1,once,TRBJ1-1,CASSLEGQYPNTEAFF,TGTGCCAGCAGCTTAGAGGGACAGTACCCGAACACTGAAGCTTTCTTT
TRBV4-1,TRBD1,.,TRBJ1-2,CASSPGQANSYGYTF,TGCGCCAGCAGCCCCGGACAGGCGAACTCCTATGGCTACACCTTC
TRBV25-1,.,.,TRBJ1-2,CASSDGGYGYTF,TGTGCCAGCAGTGACGGTGGCTATGGCTACACCTTC
TRBV30,TRBD2,.,TRBJ2-7,CAWGIWTSGAGEQYF,TGTGCCTGGGGTATCTGGACTAGCGGAGCCGGAGAGCAGTACTTC
TRBV24-1,.,.,TRBJ1-3,CATSDPTDSGNTIYF,TGTGCCACCAGTGACCCGACAGACTCTGGAAACACCATATATTTT
TRBV19,.,few,TRBJ1-3,CASSMYRDGNTIYF,TGTGCCAGTAGTATGTACAGGGATGGAAACACCATATATTTT
TRBV28,.,.,TRBJ1-5,CASSPIIRGSNQPQHF,TGTGCCAGCAGTCCAATAATCAGGGGTAGCAATCAGCCCCAGCATTTT
TRBV21-1,.,.,TRBJ1-1,CASSRDRGDTEAFF,TGTGCCAGCAGCAGGGACAGGGGTGACACTGAAGCTTTCTTT
TRBV6-5,.,.,TRBJ1-2,CASSFRQNANYGYTF,TGTGCCAGCAGTTTCCGACAGAACGCTAACTATGGCTACACCTTC